The sequence of this T cell receptor (beta chain) was determined in a study of T cells after yellow fever vaccination. V lost 1 base to trimming and J lost 1 base, with 10 bases between them. This CDR3 contains 15 residues. TCR cDNA, made by 5'RACE template switching, carried an added universal primer site and UMIs. Each CDR3 protein gets one entry after TCRdb re-called the 5' RACE reads with MiXCR. Seen here are hundreds of thousands of distinct CDR3 sequences, around a fifth observed once, and the top ten hold less than 20%. The gene calls are TRBV12-3 or TRBV12-4 and TRBJ1-1; D is undetermined. This clonotype was obtained from a man between 18 and 29 years old who received the YFV17D yellow fever vaccine. The sample consisted of PBMCs, taken 21 days after the first yellow fever vaccination. Here the CDR3 reads CASSLEEDSNTEAFF. In DNA, the CDR3 is TGTGCCAGCAGTTTAGAAGAGGATTCGAACACTGAAGCTTTCTTT.